This T cell receptor (beta chain) came from a study of blood T cell repertoires in COVID-19. On the study more broadly: Acute and convalescent COVID-19 specimens originated in the United States, Italy and Spain.

Using immunoSEQ multiplex PCR, the repertoire was profiled, and TCRdb retains in-frame clones only, with some absent. This table holds 150,000 or so clones, 79% found once. Trimming removed 3 bases from V and 2 bases from J, with 11 bases in between. This CDR3 contains 14 residues. The germline CDR1 and CDR2 sequences are KGHSH and LQKENI. This clone was counted a single time. The sequence was obtained from a woman aged 60-75 years with COVID-19, enrolled during active disease. V and J are TRBV18 and TRBJ2-7, with D possibly TRBD1 on 6 matching bases. The sequenced material came from peripheral blood. CDR3 nucleotide sequence: TGTGCCAGCTCACCCCGTACAGGGACCTACGAGCAGTACTTC. It encodes CASSPRTGTYEQYF.